These 23 T cell receptor beta chains were all obtained from the same sample, sequenced in a study of cytomegalovirus exposure and HLA in healthy donors. The primer mix had 60 Vbeta and 13 Jbeta primers. Sequenced by immunoSEQ multiplex PCR; TCRdb stores in-frame clones only, minus some. The profile shows approximately 210,000 clones, 75% to 85% of them singletons. Sequencing was performed on PBMCs. The receptors were gathered from a woman in her 50s in good health and CMV-seronegative.

The chain employs TRBV2 and TRBJ2-5; weak D call: TRBD1 (5 bases). CDR1 is SNHLY, CDR2 FYNNEI, per germline. The ends were cut back, 4 bases at V and 8 bases at J, with 14 bases in the middle. The CDR3 covers 13 residues. This chain's CDR3 is CASSATQESTQYF. CDR3 in DNA: TGTGCCAGCAGTGCCACACAGGAGTCCACCCAGTACTTC.

The V call is TRBV11-1, the J call TRBJ2-1, with TRBD2 matching over 14 bases. Germline assignment: CDR1 SGHAT and CDR2 FQDESV (reference sequence). CDR3 length: 15 residues. V was clipped by 3 bases and J by 10 bases; unmatched bases: 5. CDR3 bases: TGTGCCAGCAGCTTCGGACTAGCGGGAGGAAGGGAGCAGTTCTTC. It encodes CASSFGLAGGREQFF.

V is TRBV2 and J is TRBJ2-3; D perhaps matches TRBD1 (5 bases). The CDR3 runs to 15 residues. Germline V gene sequence: CDR1 SNHLY, CDR2 FYNNEI. The V end lost 5 bases, the J end lost 0 bases, and 12 bases lay between the germline ends. The CDR3 coding sequence is TGTGCCAGCAGTTCCCGACAGACTAGCACAGATACGCAGTATTTT. Protein sequence: CASSSRQTSTDTQYF.

V is TRBV7-8 and J is TRBJ2-7; 13 bases align to TRBD2. V lost 5 bases, J lost 4 bases, and 14 bases stayed unmatched. The germline gives CDR1 SGHVS, CDR2 FQNEAQ. The CDR3 is 18 amino acids. The CDR3 sequence is CASSPLEVLAGGLYEQYF. The CDR3 DNA reads as TGTGCCAGCAGCCCCCTTGAGGTACTAGCGGGAGGGCTGTACGAGCAGTACTTC.

V usage is TRBV9 and J usage is TRBJ1-2; 9 nucleotides align to TRBD1. The V segment lost 3 bases and the J segment 7 bases; nucleotides outside the gene matches: 10. CDR3 size: 15 residues. The germline V gene encodes CDR1 SGDLS and CDR2 YYNGEE. The CDR3, as DNA: TGTGCCAGCAGCGGGACCGGGACAGGGCTCTCTGGCTACACCTTC. Translated: CASSGTGTGLSGYTF.

The chain combines TRBV29-1 with TRBJ2-3, with 13 bases lining up with TRBD2. CDR3 length: 17 residues. Germline CDR1 SQVTM, CDR2 ANQGSEA. The ends lost 5 bases at V and 0 bases at J; junction bases unmatched: 8. The CDR3 DNA follows: TGCAGCGTTAAAGGACTAGCGGGAGAGGGGAGCACAGATACGCAGTATTTT. Protein: CSVKGLAGEGSTDTQYF.

This clone was recorded once. The chain joins TRBV7-2 to TRBJ1-1; D remains unclear. The V end was cut by 5 bases, the J end by 3 bases, with 4 bases between. The CDR3 spans 11 residues. Germline V gene lookup returns CDR1 SGHTA and CDR2 FQGNSA. The chain's CDR3 is CASSLHTEAFF. CDR3 nucleotide sequence: TGTGCCAGCAGCCTTCACACTGAAGCTTTCTTT.

The chain employs TRBV27 and TRBJ1-2; tentatively, D is TRBD1 (6 bases). Looked up from germline, CDR1 is MNHEY and CDR2 is SMNVEV (reference sequence). Trimming removed 5 bases from V and 7 bases from J, with 11 bases in between. The CDR3 covers 12 residues. The CDR3 is CASSLIRGGYTF. For the CDR3, the DNA is TGTGCCAGCAGTCTTATCAGGGGTGGCTACACCTTC.

In its sample, this clone was seen a few times. This rearrangement joins TRBV6-5 to TRBJ1-1; TRBD1 matches 7 bases. The CDR3 extends over 13 amino acids. Germline V gene data show CDR1 as MNHEY and CDR2 as SVGAGI. V trimming: 5 bases; J trimming: 4 bases; junction bases outside the gene matches: 4. The CDR3 here is CASSERQGTEAFF. In nucleotides, the CDR3 is TGTGCCAGCAGTGAAAGACAGGGCACTGAAGCTTTCTTT.

J is TRBJ2-5 and V is TRBV4-1, with 11 nucleotides matching TRBD2. The J segment lost 4 bases and the V segment lost 2 bases, leaving 3 bases of the junction unmatched. Germline values: CDR1 MGHRA, CDR2 YSYEKL. CDR3 length equals 15 residues. The CDR3 loop reads CASSQLAGGGETQYF. CDR3 DNA sequence: TGCGCCAGCAGCCAACTAGCGGGAGGCGGAGAGACCCAGTACTTC.

The genes are TRBV29-1 and TRBJ1-1, with D uncertain. The CDR3 has 11 amino acids. Germline V gives CDR1 SQVTM, CDR2 ANQGSEA. Trimming cost V 7 bases and J 0 bases, with 6 bases left between them. CDR3 sequence: CSGELNTEAFF. CDR3 bases: TGCAGCGGAGAGTTGAACACTGAAGCTTTCTTT.

The chain has TRBV6-5 and TRBJ2-7; tentatively, D is TRBD1 (6 bases). V was pared by 3 bases and J by 2 bases, with 8 bases between. The germline CDR1 and CDR2 sequences are MNHEY and SVGAGI. This CDR3 has 13 amino acids. The DNA of the CDR3 is TGTGCCAGCAGTTATCAGGGGACCTACGAGCAGTACTTC. Its protein product is CASSYQGTYEQYF.

The CDR3 region is CASSSRGGEDTQYF. The CDR3 DNA follows: TGTGCCAGCAGCTCCCGCGGGGGCGAAGATACGCAGTATTTT. V and J are TRBV7-3 and TRBJ2-3; possible D gene TRBD2, 7 bases. V lost 4 bases and J lost 5, with 13 bases in between. The CDR3 totals 14 residues. CDR1 is SGHTA and CDR2 is FQGTGA in the germline V gene.

This clone appeared a few times. V is TRBV4-1 and J is TRBJ1-2; TRBD1 might be the D (5 bases). Germline lookup yields CDR1 MGHRA and CDR2 YSYEKL. This CDR3 spans 14 amino acids. The V end was cut by 4 bases, the J end by 6 bases, with 15 bases between. Here the CDR3 DNA reads TGCGCCAGCAGCCCCCGTCGGGGGGAGGATGGCTACACCTTC. It specifies CASSPRRGEDGYTF.

The chain couples TRBV11-2 to TRBJ2-3; the match to TRBD1 covers 10 bases. V dropped 0 bases and J dropped 5; count of bases not matched to a gene: 8. Germline loops: CDR1 SGHAT, CDR2 FQNNGV. The CDR3 is 17 residues long. The CDR3 nucleotides read TGTGCCAGCAGCTTAGAAAGGGACAGGGGAAAACGAGATACGCAGTATTTT. The encoded protein is CASSLERDRGKRDTQYF.

V is TRBV19 and J is TRBJ2-5; 7 bases are a match to TRBD2. This CDR3 has 14 residues. The V segment lost 9 bases and the J segment 9 bases; nucleotides outside the gene matches: 16. Germline values: CDR1 LNHDA, CDR2 SQIVND (reference sequence). CDR3 protein: CASGTAGRYRAQYF. For the CDR3, the DNA is TGTGCCAGCGGTACTGCCGGGAGGTATCGTGCCCAGTACTTC.

V and J are TRBV7-2 and TRBJ2-1; 10 nucleotides match TRBD2. Germline CDR1 is SGHTA and CDR2 is FQGNSA. V lost 4 bases to trimming and J lost 2 bases; unmatched junction nucleotides: 14. This CDR3 has 19 residues. CDR3 residues: CASSSPAPTSGVTYNEQFF. Written as DNA, the CDR3 is TGTGCCAGCAGCTCCCCAGCCCCCACTAGCGGGGTAACCTACAATGAGCAGTTCTTC.

This clone is a singleton in its sample. The chain links TRBV4-1 to TRBJ2-1; unclear D gene. This CDR3 has 12 residues. Germline CDR1 reads MGHRA; CDR2 reads YSYEKL. V lost 3 bases, J lost 8 bases, and 8 bases lay in between. As DNA, the CDR3 is TGCGCCAGCAGCCACCCTGGCTATGAGCAGTTCTTC. Translated: CASSHPGYEQFF.

This chain joins TRBV18 and TRBJ2-5, with D perhaps matching TRBD1 (6 bases). Trimming stripped 2 bases from V and 2 bases from J, with 15 bases between. This CDR3 is built from 16 residues. Germline V gene sequence: CDR1 KGHSH, CDR2 LQKENI. The CDR3 DNA reads TGTGCCAGCTCACCAATTAACAGGGTCCTACAAGAGACCCAGTACTTC. Protein product: CASSPINRVLQETQYF. Variable domain in full (rest from reference TRBV18 and TRBJ2-5): NAGVMQNPRHLVRRRGQEARLRCSPMKGHSHVYWYRQLPEEGLKFMVYLQKENIIDESGMPKERFSAEFPKEGPSILRIQQVVRGDSAAYFCASSPINRVLQETQYFGPGTRLLVL.

The CDR3 DNA is TGTGCCAGCAGTGAGACAGGGGGTAGTGGAAACACCATATATTTT. Translation: CASSETGGSGNTIYF. This chain connects TRBV6-1 to TRBJ1-3, with 9 bases matching TRBD1. The V and J ends lost 3 bases and 3 bases, in that order; junction bases with no gene match: 3. This CDR3 spans 15 amino acids. Per germline, CDR1 MNHNS and CDR2 SASEGT.

The chain links TRBV9 to TRBJ1-4; TRBD1 agrees at 7 bases. V trimming: 4 bases; J trimming: 10 bases; junction bases outside the gene matches: 10. The CDR3 is made up of 14 amino acids. Germline V lookup: CDR1 SGDLS, CDR2 YYNGEE. The CDR3 region is CASSPPGQLGKLFF. For the CDR3, the DNA is TGTGCCAGCAGCCCTCCGGGACAGTTGGGAAAACTGTTTTTT.

The genes are TRBV5-1 and TRBJ2-3, with D possibly being TRBD2 (5 bases). The CDR3 extends over 14 amino acids. V was pared by 2 bases and J by 0 bases, with 7 bases between. CDR1 and CDR2 from the germline V gene are SGHRS and YFSETQ. CDR3 DNA: TGCGCCAGCAGCTTCTGGGAGAGCACAGATACGCAGTATTTT. Translating gives CASSFWESTDTQYF.

This clone was seen once. The V gene is TRBV5-1, the J gene TRBJ2-3; 8 bases map to TRBD2. In germline, CDR1 is SGHRS, CDR2 YFSETQ. J was trimmed by 0 bases and V by 5 bases; bases with no gene match: 11. This CDR3 contains 17 residues. In DNA form, the CDR3 reads TGCGCCAGCAGAGCGGGGGCTATCGACTCTAGCACAGATACGCAGTATTTT. Translated: CASRAGAIDSSTDTQYF.